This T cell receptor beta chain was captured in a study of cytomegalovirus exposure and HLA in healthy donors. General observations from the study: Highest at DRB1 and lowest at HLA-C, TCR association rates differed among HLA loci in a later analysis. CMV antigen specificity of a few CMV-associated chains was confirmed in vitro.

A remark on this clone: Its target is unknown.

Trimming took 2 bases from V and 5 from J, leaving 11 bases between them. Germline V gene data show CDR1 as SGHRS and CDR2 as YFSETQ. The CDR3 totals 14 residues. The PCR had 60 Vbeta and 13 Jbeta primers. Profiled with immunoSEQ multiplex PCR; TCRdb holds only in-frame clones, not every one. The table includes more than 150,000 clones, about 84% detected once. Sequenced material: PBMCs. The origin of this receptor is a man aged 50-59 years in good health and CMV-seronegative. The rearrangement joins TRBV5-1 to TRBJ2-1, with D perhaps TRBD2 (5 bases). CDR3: CASSFTGSNNEQFF. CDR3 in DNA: TGCGCCAGCAGCTTTACTGGGAGTAACAATGAGCAGTTCTTC.